This entry lists 23 T cell receptor beta chains sequenced from one sample in a study of regulatory T cells in long-lasting Graves disease. Time point given: persistent/refractory GD, antithyroid drugs over 5 years with positive TRAb. RNA isolated from PBMCs was used to make the TCR library. Construction of TCR beta libraries relied on iRepertoire HTBI primers and on Arm-PCR targeting CDR3 regions. One entry per CDR3 protein results from TCRdb running MiXCR on the multiplex PCR reads. The sample includes approximately 350,000 distinct CDR3 sequences, roughly 24% of them seen just once. The material was peripheral blood mononuclear cells (PBMCs), obtained when the disease was refractory, from a patient treated with antithyroid drugs. The receptors were gathered from a woman in her 40s with Graves disease.

In this sample, this clonotype turned up many times. The chain uses TRBV11-2 and TRBJ1-2, with 12 bases lining up with TRBD1. Germline loops: CDR1 SGHAT, CDR2 FQNNGV. The CDR3 runs 17 residues. Germline trimming cut 4 bases from V and 0 bases from J; bases unmatched to any gene: 6. This CDR3 reads CASSSLRDRGPNYGYTF. The CDR3, as DNA: TGTGCCAGCAGCTCCCTCCGGGACAGGGGGCCTAACTATGGCTACACCTTC.

CDR3 bases: TGTGCCATCAGTACCGGGACTAGCGATGGGGAGCAGTACTTC. Residues: CAISTGTSDGEQYF. The gene calls are TRBV10-3 and TRBJ2-7; 10 bases line up with TRBD2. V was clipped by 5 bases and J by 7 bases; unmatched bases: 8. The germline CDR1 and CDR2 sequences are ENHRY and SYGVKD. The CDR3 contains 14 residues.

This clonotype was recorded at least ten times. The V and J genes are TRBV28 and TRBJ1-5; TRBD1 matches 9 bases. V dropped 10 bases and J dropped 5; count of bases not matched to a gene: 3. Germline CDR1 is MDHEN and CDR2 is SYDVKM. CDR3 length equals 12 residues. For the CDR3, the DNA is TGTGCCACCCGACAGGGGGATCAGCCCCAGCATTTT. This gives the protein CATRQGDQPQHF.

The genes are TRBV7-9 and TRBJ1-4, with D perhaps TRBD1 (5 bases). The germline V gene has CDR1 SEHNR and CDR2 FQNEAQ (reference sequence). The germline V and J ends were trimmed by 1 base and 4 bases, with 10 bases remaining between them. The CDR3 runs 15 residues. CDR3 region: CASSLDNRNNEKLFF. DNA for the CDR3: TGTGCCAGCAGCTTAGATAACAGGAATAATGAAAAACTGTTTTTT.

The rearrangement uses TRBV7-3 and TRBJ1-1, with D unresolved. Trimming removed 10 bases at V and 5 bases at J, with 5 bases between. CDR1 SGHTA and CDR2 FQGTGA come from the germline V gene. There are 9 residues in the CDR3. CDR3 bases: TGTGCCACCTTAACTGAAGCTTTCTTT. It codes for CATLTEAFF.

Ten or more counts support this clonotype. This chain connects TRBV15 to TRBJ1-5; D not resolved. CDR1 is LNHNV and CDR2 is YYDKDF in the germline V gene (reference sequence). Trimming shortened V by 3 bases and J by 5 bases, and 5 bases separated the two germline ends. CDR3 length: 12 amino acids. The CDR3 nucleotides read TGTGCCACCAGCAGGGAGCATCAGCCCCAGCATTTT. Translated: CATSREHQPQHF.

As for this clonotype: This may come from a read error, since a much larger clone is one base off. This chain connects TRBV5-5 to TRBJ2-7; D unresolved. Per germline, CDR1 SGHKS and CDR2 YYEKEE (reference sequence). The CDR3 is 12 amino acids. V lost 4 bases and J 3 bases, leaving 8 bases between the germline ends. The CDR3 sequence: CASSQDNYEQYF. CDR3 DNA sequence: TGTGCCAGCAGCCAAGACAACTACGAGCAGTACTTC.

This clonotype was picked up many times. The CDR3 loop is CASSRGQTEAFF. The CDR3 coding sequence is TGTGCCAGCAGTCGCGGACAAACTGAAGCTTTCTTT. The chain carries TRBV28 and TRBJ1-1; D is perhaps TRBD1 (5 bases). V gave up 5 bases and J gave up 5 bases, with 9 bases separating them. Germline V gene sequence: CDR1 MDHEN, CDR2 SYDVKM. This CDR3 is 12 amino acids long.

In this sample, this clonotype turned up a few times. The chain links TRBV10-3 to TRBJ1-5; D is perhaps TRBD1 (5 bases). The CDR3 loop spans 14 amino acids. Germline V gene data show CDR1 as ENHRY and CDR2 as SYGVKD. The V gene lost 4 bases and the J gene lost 4 bases, with 11 bases spanning the gap. DNA of the CDR3: TGTGCCATCAGTGGTCACAGGATTAATCAGCCCCAGCATTTT. It translates to CAISGHRINQPQHF.

This clonotype was counted ten times or more. The rearrangement links TRBV12-3 or TRBV12-4 to TRBJ2-7, with D unclear. Between the trimmed V and J ends, which lost 4 bases and 6 bases, there was a span of 16 bases. CDR3 length: 14 amino acids. CDR3 DNA sequence: TGTGCCAGCAGTTCAGCTGAGGCTTGGGTCGAGCAGTACTTC. Protein sequence: CASSSAEAWVEQYF.

As DNA, the CDR3 is TGCAGTGCTAGAGTAAACAGGGGGCCTGGAAACACCATATATTTT. Translation: CSARVNRGPGNTIYF. The rearrangement uses TRBV20-1 and TRBJ1-3; 9 nucleotides match TRBD1. The CDR3 is made up of 15 amino acids. Trimming cost V 1 base and J 2 bases; bases outside gene matches: 3. Looked up from germline, CDR1 is DFQATT and CDR2 is SNEGSKA (reference sequence).

This clonotype was seen repeatedly, ten times or more. The V and J genes are TRBV28 and TRBJ1-5, with D tentatively TRBD1 (5 bases). V was shortened by 6 bases and J by 4 bases, with 16 bases between the two germline ends. Per the germline V gene, CDR1 is MDHEN and CDR2 is SYDVKM. There are 15 residues in the CDR3. CDR3 sequence (DNA): TGTGCCAGCAGATTTCGCGGGACGGAAAATCAGCCCCAGCATTTT. Translated: CASRFRGTENQPQHF.

In its sample, this clonotype was seen many times. The chain is built from TRBV7-6 and TRBJ1-2; D perhaps matches TRBD1 (5 bases). V was pared by 1 base and J by 5 bases, with 8 bases between. The germline V gene has CDR1 SGHVS and CDR2 FNYEAQ. The length of the CDR3 is 13 residues. The CDR3 is CASSLGGTYGYTF. Here the CDR3 DNA reads TGTGCCAGCAGCTTAGGGGGCACTTATGGCTACACCTTC.

Remarks on this clonotype: A much larger clone lies one base from this, so it may be a read error. V and J are TRBV6-2 or TRBV6-3 and TRBJ2-7; D gene unclear. Germline loops: CDR1 MNHEY, CDR2 SVGEGT. The CDR3 covers 14 residues. CDR3: CANSDLWSSYEQYF. The CDR3 DNA is TGTGCCAACAGTGACCTTTGGTCCTCCTACGAGCAGTACTTC.

This clonotype came up many times. V usage is TRBV11-2 and J usage is TRBJ1-4; tentative D call: TRBD1 (5 bases). CDR1 and CDR2 from the germline V gene are SGHAT and FQNNGV. The V end was cut by 1 base, the J end by 8 bases, with 14 bases between. This CDR3 contains 15 residues. CDR3: CASSLVTGGGEKLFF. CDR3 sequence (DNA): TGTGCCAGCAGCTTAGTTACCGGTGGGGGAGAAAAACTGTTTTTT.

The sample holds a few counts of this clonotype. The chain has TRBV5-1 and TRBJ2-3, with 10 bases lining up with TRBD2. The CDR3 has 14 residues. Losses at the gene ends were 6 bases for V and 1 base for J; bases not matched to a gene: 2. Germline V gene lookup returns CDR1 SGHRS and CDR2 YFSETQ. The CDR3 loop reads CASKGTSGTDTQYF. CDR3 DNA sequence: TGCGCCAGCAAAGGGACTAGCGGCACAGATACGCAGTATTTT.

The chain recombines TRBV27 with TRBJ2-7, with TRBD2 matching over 12 bases. This CDR3 is built from 19 residues. From germline, CDR1 is MNHEY and CDR2 SMNVEV (reference sequence). With V trimmed by 1 base and J by 4 bases, 14 bases remained unmatched. In DNA, the CDR3 is TGTGCCAGCAGTTTATTCCCGACTAGCGGGAGATCTGTGTGGTACGAGCAGTACTTC. The encoded protein is CASSLFPTSGRSVWYEQYF.

This clonotype was seen at least ten times. The J gene is TRBJ1-2, the V gene TRBV2, with D maybe TRBD1 (5 bases). The CDR3 runs 14 residues. Germline V gene sequence: CDR1 SNHLY, CDR2 FYNNEI. V gave up 3 bases and J gave up 8 bases, with 16 bases separating them. CDR3 bases: TGTGCCAGCAGTGAGGGACTGACGGGGTTCGGCTACACCTTC. Its protein is CASSEGLTGFGYTF.

This clonotype was counted ten times or more. This chain connects TRBV11-2 to TRBJ2-7, with TRBD2 identical over 9 bases. The CDR3 is 15 amino acids. V trimming: 1 base; J trimming: 2 bases; junction bases outside the gene matches: 3. Germline-derived CDR1 and CDR2 are SGHAT and FQNNGV. The CDR3 sequence: CASSLAAGGAYEQYF. CDR3 sequence (DNA): TGTGCCAGCAGCTTAGCGGCGGGAGGGGCCTACGAGCAGTACTTC.

The genes are TRBV28 and TRBJ2-5; the D is unclear. Germline V CDR1 and CDR2: MDHEN, SYDVKM. The CDR3 totals 12 residues. Trimming removed 9 bases from V and 5 bases from J, with 13 bases in between. CDR3: CASGRVRETQYF. CDR3 nucleotides: TGTGCCAGTGGTCGGGTTCGGGAGACCCAGTACTTC.

V is TRBV7-9 and J is TRBJ1-2; maybe TRBD1 (6 bases). The CDR3 consists of 15 residues. The V gene's germline CDR1 is SEHNR and CDR2 FQNEAQ (reference sequence). Trimming removed 5 bases from V and 7 bases from J, with 20 bases in between. The CDR3 DNA sequence: TGTGCCAGCAGCCAGAACCAGGGGTACGGTTCTGGCTACACCTTC. Translated, it gives CASSQNQGYGSGYTF. Full variable domain (rest looked up from reference TRBV7-9 and TRBJ1-2): DTGVSQNPRHKITKRGQNVTFRCDPISEHNRLYWYRQTLGQGPEFLTYFQNEAQLEKSRLLSDRFSAERPKGSFSTLEIQRTEQGDSAMYLCASSQNQGYGSGYTFGSGTRLTVV.

The chain joins TRBV20-1 to TRBJ1-5; D not resolved. The CDR3 loop spans 13 amino acids. The V end was cut by 3 bases, the J end by 7 bases, with 13 bases between. Germline V gives CDR1 DFQATT, CDR2 SNEGSKA (reference sequence). CDR3: CSARQGNIQPQHF. The CDR3 DNA reads TGCAGTGCTAGGCAAGGAAACATACAGCCCCAGCATTTT.

This clonotype has ten or more counts. The V gene is TRBV20-1, the J gene TRBJ2-7, with D unclear. With 7 bases removed from V and 0 bases from J, the gap between germline ends came to 7 bases. Germline lookup yields CDR1 DFQATT and CDR2 SNEGSKA (reference sequence). This CDR3 comprises 11 residues. This CDR3 is CSGRSSYEQYF. CDR3 coding DNA: TGCAGTGGTAGGTCCTCCTACGAGCAGTACTTC.